The following is a T cell receptor (beta chain) sequence with its context. Its antigen is unidentified. The V and J ends lost 4 bases and 5 bases respectively, with 9 bases between them. This CDR3 spans 12 amino acids. From germline, CDR1 is DFQATT and CDR2 SNEGSKA (reference sequence). Isolating PBMCs gave at least 6 million of these cells per sample. These data are taken from a study of blood T cells in healthy people across ages. Study results and limitations: As age increased, TCR beta diversity per million T cells fell in a roughly linear fashion.

A second PCR of 7 to 11 cycles used a sample-barcoded 5' primer and a J-beta primer mix. All samples gave at least 2.5 million CDR3-containing paired-end reads. From the 5' RACE reads, TCRdb called clonotypes with MiXCR, one entry per CDR3 protein. The sample yields some 730,000 distinct CDR3 sequences, approximately 22% seen once. The sequenced sample consisted of blood. The sequence was collected from a man in his 70s in good health. The rearrangement joins TRBV20-1 to TRBJ1-5; D is uncertain. Written as DNA, the CDR3 is TGCAGTGCTAACACTGGGGATCAGCCCCAGCATTTT. It yields the protein CSANTGDQPQHF.